This is a list of T cell receptor beta chains from one sample in a study of blood T cell repertoires in COVID-19. Here immunoSEQ multiplex PCR was the method, and the copy in TCRdb shows in-frame clones only, minus some. The sample contains approximately 220,000 clones, 83% of which appear only once. Sequences were obtained from PBMCs or T cells enriched from blood (not recorded which). The receptors come from a woman aged 45-65 years who had been exposed to COVID-19. Each CDR3 is given with its conserved first and last residue. Each record gives: J gene, clone size, V gene, D gene, CDR3 protein, CDR3 DNA. A D gene is named only where the DNA matches it firmly. Some rows mark clone size as missing; the rest say once, few, many or name a class of expanded clone.

>TRBJ1-1|.|TRBV18|.
CASSPEPGEAFF
TGTGCCAGCTCACCCGAGCCAGGTGAAGCTTTCTTT
>TRBJ2-2|.|TRBV16|TRBD1
CASSQRAGQGATGELFF
TGTGCCAGCAGCCAAAGGGCCGGACAGGGCGCGACCGGGGAGCTGTTTTTT
>TRBJ1-1|.|TRBV18|TRBD1
CASSPGGQFYEAFF
TGTGCCAGCTCACCAGGGGGACAGTTTTATGAAGCTTTCTTT
>TRBJ2-6|.|TRBV7-9|.
CASSLVALVANVLTF
TGTGCCAGCAGCTTAGTAGCCTTGGTGGCCAACGTCCTGACTTTC
>TRBJ1-4|.|TRBV7-7|TRBD1
CASSPGTGGNEKLFF
TGTGCCAGCAGCCCGGGGACAGGGGGTAATGAAAAACTGTTTTTT
>TRBJ1-5|once|TRBV5-8|.
CASSFRGSNQPQHF
TGTGCCAGCAGCTTTAGGGGGAGCAATCAGCCCCAGCATTTT
>TRBJ1-2|.|TRBV5-1|.
CASSGGRSGYGYTF
TGCGCCAGCAGCGGAGGGCGAAGCGGCTATGGCTACACCTTC
>TRBJ1-1|many|TRBV12-3/TRBV12-4|.
CASSLGGGRAFF
TGTGCCAGCAGTTTGGGGGGAGGGAGAGCTTTCTTT
>TRBJ2-1|once|TRBV7-2|.
CASSLTVGSYNEQFF
TGTGCCAGCAGCTTAACAGTCGGCTCCTACAATGAGCAGTTCTTC
>TRBJ2-1|.|TRBV4-3|TRBD2
CASSRKPGTSGSYNEQFF
TGCGCCAGCAGTCGTAAACCTGGGACTAGCGGATCTTACAATGAGCAGTTCTTC
>TRBJ2-7|.|TRBV15|.
CATSYSAGASYEQYF
TGTGCCACCTCTTATTCGGCGGGGGCGTCCTACGAGCAGTACTTC
>TRBJ1-1|.|TRBV5-1|.
CASSLEGVINTEAFF
TGCGCCAGCAGCTTGGAGGGGGTTATTAACACTGAAGCTTTCTTT
>TRBJ2-2|once|TRBV19|.
CASKNRNTGELFF
TGTGCCAGTAAGAACAGGAACACCGGGGAGCTGTTTTTT
>TRBJ1-5|.|TRBV24-1|.
CATSDLEFDQPQHF
TGTGCCACCAGTGATTTAGAGTTCGATCAGCCCCAGCATTTT
>TRBJ1-1|once|TRBV12-5|TRBD1
CASGFGQGAFSHTEAFF
TGTGCTAGTGGTTTTGGACAGGGGGCTTTTTCTCACACTGAAGCTTTCTTT
>TRBJ2-7|.|TRBV7-9|.
CASSLAGGEQYF
TGTGCCAGCAGCTTAGCCGGAGGGGAGCAGTACTTC
>TRBJ2-1|.|TRBV4-2|.
CASSQEGADEQFF
TGTGCCAGCAGCCAGGAGGGGGCGGATGAGCAGTTCTTC
>TRBJ2-6|few|TRBV7-9|.
CASTFGAGANVLTF
TGTGCCAGCACCTTTGGGGCGGGGGCCAACGTCCTGACTTTC
>TRBJ1-6|few|TRBV28|TRBD1
CASSTQTGSYNSPLHF
TGTGCCAGCAGTACGCAGACAGGGTCCTATAATTCACCCCTCCACTTT
>TRBJ1-1|.|TRBV29-1|.
CSVERRGLGNTEAFF
TGCAGCGTTGAAAGGCGGGGGCTAGGCAACACTGAAGCTTTCTTT
>TRBJ2-7|.|TRBV5-4|.
CASSSGVDITYEQYF
TGTGCCAGCAGCTCAGGCGTAGATATCACCTACGAGCAGTACTTC
>TRBJ1-5|.|TRBV10-3|TRBD1
CAISTGGANQPQHF
TGTGCCATCAGCACAGGGGGCGCGAATCAGCCCCAGCATTTT
>TRBJ2-2|once|TRBV4-1|.
CASRPTQGTTGELFF
TGCGCCAGCAGGCCAACACAGGGTACCACCGGGGAGCTGTTTTTT